One sample yielded the 16 T cell receptor beta chains listed below, sequenced in a study of breast tumors, draining lymph nodes, adjacent tissues (dated by TCRdb to about 2016). The method was multiplex PCR. The sample was run on an Illumina HiSeq 2000. TCRdb reworked the public reads: Q25 trimming with fastp, MiXCR clone assembly, productive beta chains retained. One record per CDR3 amino acid sequence lists the most common genes and DNA. This sample has 200,000 to 300,000 distinct CDR3 sequences in its table, and more than 30% of those were observed once. The top ten clonotypes cover roughly 1.2% of the sample. The axillary draining lymph nodes of breast cancer patients were the source of the lymph node samples. Material: axillary lymph node tissue. Every receptor here comes from a female donor with breast cancer. Some clones in this sample may be carry-over from other donors' samples.

This clonotype was recorded once. With a much larger clone just one base away, this may be a read error. The rearrangement links TRBV6-5 to TRBJ1-2, with a tentative D call TRBD1 (5 bases). Trimming pared 5 bases from V and 8 bases from J, leaving 15 bases between. This CDR3 is 13 amino acids long. Germline V gene lookup returns CDR1 MNHEY and CDR2 SVGAGI. The CDR3, as DNA: TGTGCCAGCAGTCACACAGGACAAATGGGCTACACCTTC. This translates into CASSHTGQMGYTF.

This clonotype came up many times. This sequence joins TRBV19 and TRBJ2-1; D not certain. V shed 7 bases and J shed 6 bases, with 16 bases lying between them. Germline CDR1 LNHDA, CDR2 SQIVND (reference sequence). CDR3 size: 14 residues. The CDR3 DNA reads as TGTGCCAGTATGGAAGGAGCGAATTTCAATGAGCAGTTCTTC. It codes for CASMEGANFNEQFF.

In this sample, this clonotype turned up many times. The CDR3 DNA reads as TGTGCCATCAGTGAGTCGAGGACTAGCGGGAAAAGCACAGATACGCAGTATTTT. Protein product: CAISESRTSGKSTDTQYF. This chain links TRBV10-3 with TRBJ2-3; TRBD2 aligns across 12 bases. The CDR3 totals 18 residues. The V gene end was trimmed by 0 bases and the J gene end by 0 bases; junction bases not matched to a gene: 4. Per the germline V gene, CDR1 is ENHRY and CDR2 is SYGVKD.

This clonotype was picked up many times. The chain joins TRBV7-9 to TRBJ2-1, with D perhaps TRBD1 (6 bases). Germline V gene lookup returns CDR1 SEHNR and CDR2 FQNEAQ (reference sequence). CDR3 size: 15 residues. The ends were cut back, 8 bases at V and 3 bases at J, with 17 bases in the middle. CDR3 coding DNA: TGTGCCAGCCAAAACCTCGCCAGGGGCTACAATGAGCAGTTCTTC. Protein sequence: CASQNLARGYNEQFF. The whole variable domain, remainder taken from reference TRBV7-9 and TRBJ2-1, is DTGVSQNPRHKITKRGQNVTFRCDPISEHNRLYWYRQTLGQGPEFLTYFQNEAQLEKSRLLSDRFSAERPKGSFSTLEIQRTEQGDSAMYLCASQNLARGYNEQFFGPGTRLTVL.

Many counts were recorded for this clonotype. The chain combines TRBV20-1 with TRBJ1-2; D might be TRBD1 (6 bases). The V and J ends lost 0 bases and 4 bases respectively, with 15 bases between them. The length of the CDR3 is 15 residues. Germline CDR1 is DFQATT and CDR2 is SNEGSKA (reference sequence). The CDR3 region has the DNA TGCAGTGCTAGAGATCCCGCGGGACATATCTATGGCTACACCTTC. Translated: CSARDPAGHIYGYTF.

This clonotype was recorded at least ten times. This chain connects TRBV7-2 to TRBJ2-3; D perhaps matches TRBD2 (5 bases). The CDR3 runs 14 residues. Germline-derived CDR1 and CDR2 are SGHTA and FQGNSA. V lost 7 bases, J lost 2 bases, and 13 bases lay in between. CDR3 DNA: TGTGCCAGCATGTTGTTAGCGAACACAGATACGCAGTATTTT. Amino acids: CASMLLANTDTQYF.

This clonotype was seen repeatedly, ten times or more. The rearrangement joins TRBV7-9 to TRBJ2-3, with 8 bases lining up with TRBD2. The CDR3 sequence is 17 residues long. The V gene's germline CDR1 is SEHNR and CDR2 FQNEAQ (reference sequence). J lost 0 bases, V lost 1 base, and 6 bases had no gene match. CDR3 residues: CASSLGSSGGSTDTQYF. The CDR3 DNA reads TGTGCCAGCAGCTTAGGTTCCAGCGGGGGAAGCACAGATACGCAGTATTTT.

This clonotype has a single count. This clone may be a read error of a much larger clone one base away. The V gene is TRBV9, the J gene TRBJ2-1; D unclear. There are 15 residues in the CDR3. CDR1 is SGDLS and CDR2 is YYNGEE in the germline V gene. CDR3 sequence: CASSPTGSSYNEPFF. The CDR3 nucleotides read TGTGCCAGCAGCCCGACCGGCAGCTCCTACAATGAGCCGTTCTTC.

Only a few counts were recorded for this clonotype. The chain employs TRBV20-1 and TRBJ2-1; 8 bases align to TRBD2. Unmatched junction bases numbered 7, after V lost 0 bases and J lost 9 bases. This CDR3 comprises 14 residues. Germline V lookup: CDR1 DFQATT, CDR2 SNEGSKA (reference sequence). The DNA of the CDR3 is TGCAGTGCTAGAGAGACGGGAGGGAGAGCTGAGCAGTTCTTC. Translating gives CSARETGGRAEQFF.

V gene TRBV7-2 combines with J gene TRBJ1-2, with D possibly being TRBD1 (5 bases). The CDR3 loop spans 14 amino acids. Germline-derived CDR1 and CDR2 are SGHTA and FQGNSA. V lost 5 bases and J 7 bases, leaving 17 bases between the germline ends. The CDR3 sequence: CASSVGLGGLGYTF. The CDR3 bases are TGTGCCAGCAGCGTGGGACTGGGCGGTCTTGGCTACACCTTC.

The table lists this clonotype with a few counts. The rearrangement links TRBV3-1 to TRBJ2-6; a possible D gene is TRBD2 (5 bases). The CDR3 has 18 residues. Germline loops: CDR1 LGHDT, CDR2 YNNKEL (reference sequence). V lost 4 bases and J lost 0, with 16 bases in between. In DNA form, the CDR3 reads TGTGCCAGCAGCCGTCGGTATCGGGGTAGCTCTGGGGCCAACGTCCTGACTTTC. Residues: CASSRRYRGSSGANVLTF.

Concerning this clonotype itself: A much larger clone sits a single nucleotide away, making a read error possible. This rearrangement joins TRBV11-2 to TRBJ2-5; tentative D call: TRBD2 (6 bases). This CDR3 is 16 amino acids long. V gave up 5 bases and J gave up 0 bases, with 16 bases separating them. In germline, CDR1 is SGHAT, CDR2 FQNNGV. The CDR3 spells CASSRGEGAYQETQYF. CDR3 bases: TGTGCCAGCAGCCGCGGGGAAGGGGCGTACCAAGAGACCCAGTACTTC.

On this clonotype: A much larger clone lies one base from this, so it may be a read error. This chain links TRBV19 with TRBJ2-2, with 10 bases fitting TRBD2. Germline V gives CDR1 LNHDA, CDR2 SQIVND (reference sequence). This CDR3 region has 15 residues. The CDR3 loop reads CASGIRTSGSGELFF. The CDR3, as DNA: TGTGCCAGTGGTATAAGGACTAGCGGTTCCGGGGAGCTGTTTTTT.

The rearrangement uses TRBV27 and TRBJ1-5, with 7 bases aligning to TRBD1. V lost 3 bases and J lost 5; bases outside the gene matches: 13. Per germline, CDR1 MNHEY and CDR2 SMNVEV (reference sequence). The CDR3 spans 17 residues. The CDR3: CASSLLPLDRPHQPQHF. The CDR3 nucleotides are TGTGCCAGCAGTTTGCTACCCTTGGACAGGCCCCATCAGCCCCAGCATTTT.

This clonotype came up many times. The chain is built from TRBV6-6 and TRBJ2-1; maybe TRBD2 (5 bases). Trimming removed 2 bases at V and 5 bases at J, with 13 bases between. The CDR3 loop spans 15 amino acids. Germline CDR1 is MNHNY and CDR2 is SVGAGI (reference sequence). The DNA for the CDR3 is TGTGCCAGCAGTTACCGCCCCGGACTGAACAATGAGCAGTTCTTC. It is translated as CASSYRPGLNNEQFF.

This clonotype has ten or more counts. The rearrangement links TRBV6-2 or TRBV6-3 to TRBJ2-5, with unresolved D. This CDR3 has 13 amino acids. CDR1 and CDR2 (germline): MNHEY, SVGEGT. Trimming removed 0 bases at V and 7 bases at J, with 9 bases between. CDR3 sequence reads: CASSYSISATQYF. CDR3 DNA sequence: TGTGCCAGCAGTTACTCTATATCGGCGACCCAGTACTTC.